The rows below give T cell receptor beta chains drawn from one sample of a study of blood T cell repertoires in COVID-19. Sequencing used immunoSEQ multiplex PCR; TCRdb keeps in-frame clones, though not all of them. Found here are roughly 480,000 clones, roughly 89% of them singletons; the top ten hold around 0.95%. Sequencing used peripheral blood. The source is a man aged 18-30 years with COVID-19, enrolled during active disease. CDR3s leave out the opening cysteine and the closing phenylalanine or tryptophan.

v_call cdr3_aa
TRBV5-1 ASSRRTSGRTDQDTQY
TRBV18 ASSPLTRNTEAF
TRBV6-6 ASSLNQGDPLYEQY
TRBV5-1 ASSLGREQY
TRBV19 ASNTGAGANVLT
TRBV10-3 ASSGTGDNEQF
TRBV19 ASSIGTPISPNSPLH
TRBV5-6 ASSLYGSGGAHNEQF
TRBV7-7 ASSLGTLPQETQY
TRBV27 ASSTKLAGSGNTQY
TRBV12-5 ASGLTPTSGPTDTQY
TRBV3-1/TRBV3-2 ASSTGSIDTQY
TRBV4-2 ASSQGAGSYEQY
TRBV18 ASSPGAVSPLH
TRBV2 ASGESDEQF
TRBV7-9 ASSFLAGGPGAKNIQY
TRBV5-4 ASSLVGTSGSVGETQY
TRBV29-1 SVDQTSLKTQY
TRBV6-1 ASSQGGEGVPGTQY
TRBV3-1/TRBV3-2 ASSPYGVNYGYT
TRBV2 ASTPSGANVLT
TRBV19 ASMKTGNSYEQY
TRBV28 ASSRTGGGFNEQF
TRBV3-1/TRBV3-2 ASSQGRYNSPLH
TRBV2 ASSNRDRGLREQY
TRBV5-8 ASSSLASTLTGELF
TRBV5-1 ASSVLAGAYNEQF
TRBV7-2 ASSLGPGQLVDTQY
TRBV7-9 ASSPGGLGTDTQY
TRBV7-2 ASSAVTGGHYNEQF
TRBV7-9 ASTTGTSGPFYEQF
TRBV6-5 ASSSTTREQY
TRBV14 ASNAGTVYEQY
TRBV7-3 ASSLTGVYNEQF
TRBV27 ASRSHGTYEQY
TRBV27 ASSLAGVAYEQY
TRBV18 ASSPIPTDVISGNTIY
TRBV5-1 ASSTRGYEQY
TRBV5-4 ASSLSVGTGEKLF
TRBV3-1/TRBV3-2 ASSPTGTGYADTQY
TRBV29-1 SVGGQGGGMNTEAF
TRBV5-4 ASSLAGGPHEQY
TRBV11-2 ASSPGRGTYEQY
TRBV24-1 ATSDTSGRAETQY
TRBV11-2 ASSSRGESSYNEQF
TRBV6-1 ASSDGTGGGYGYT
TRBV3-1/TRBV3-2 ASSQGRRGYTGELF
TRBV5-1 ASRADRNYGYT
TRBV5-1 ASNAWASGSLNEQF
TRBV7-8 ASSLRRGGIGSSYNEQF
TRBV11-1 ASSSDRTQY
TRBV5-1 ASSYNGGQGQPQH
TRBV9 ASSVRDRVKDEQY
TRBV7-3 ASSSIPQETQY
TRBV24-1 ATKQGGTGELF